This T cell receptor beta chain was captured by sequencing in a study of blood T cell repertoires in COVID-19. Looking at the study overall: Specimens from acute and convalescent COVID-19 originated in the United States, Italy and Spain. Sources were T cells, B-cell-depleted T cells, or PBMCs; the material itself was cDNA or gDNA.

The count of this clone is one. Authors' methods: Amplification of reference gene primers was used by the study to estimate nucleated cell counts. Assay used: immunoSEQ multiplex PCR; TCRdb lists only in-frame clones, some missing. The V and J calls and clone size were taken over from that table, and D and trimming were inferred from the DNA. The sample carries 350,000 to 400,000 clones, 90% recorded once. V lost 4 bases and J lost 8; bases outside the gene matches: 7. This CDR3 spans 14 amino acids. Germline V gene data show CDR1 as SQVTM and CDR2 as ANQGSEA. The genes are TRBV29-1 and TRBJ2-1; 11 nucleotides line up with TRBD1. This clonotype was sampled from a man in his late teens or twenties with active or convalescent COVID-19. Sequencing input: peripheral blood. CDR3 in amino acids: CSVVGGQGADEQFF. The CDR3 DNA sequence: TGCAGCGTTGTGGGAGGACAGGGGGCCGATGAGCAGTTCTTC.